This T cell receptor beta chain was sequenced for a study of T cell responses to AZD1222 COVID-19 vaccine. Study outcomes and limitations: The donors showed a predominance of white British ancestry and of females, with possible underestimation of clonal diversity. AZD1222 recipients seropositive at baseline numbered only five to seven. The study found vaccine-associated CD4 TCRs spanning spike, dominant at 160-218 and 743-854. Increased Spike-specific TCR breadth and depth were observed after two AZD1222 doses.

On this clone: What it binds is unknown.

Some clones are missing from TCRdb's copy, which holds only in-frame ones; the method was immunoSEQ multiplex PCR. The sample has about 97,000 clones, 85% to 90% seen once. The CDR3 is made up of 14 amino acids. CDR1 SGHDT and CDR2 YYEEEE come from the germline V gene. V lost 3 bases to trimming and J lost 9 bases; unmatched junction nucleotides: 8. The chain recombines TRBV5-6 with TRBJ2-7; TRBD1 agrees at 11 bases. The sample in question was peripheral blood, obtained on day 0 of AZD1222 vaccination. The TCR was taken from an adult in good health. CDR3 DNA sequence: TGTGCCAGCAGCTGGCCAGGACAGGGGGCGTCGCAGTACTTC. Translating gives CASSWPGQGASQYF.